The 19 T cell receptor beta chains listed next were all sequenced from one sample in a study of T cell repertoires in cytomegalovirus infection. For these receptors, no antigen is known. TCRdb called the reads again in MiXCR, with one record for every CDR3 protein. The data show approximately 43,000 distinct CDR3 sequences, approximately 20% seen once. Sequencing used PBMCs, sequenced either directly or after in vitro stimulation (not recorded which). Receptors were obtained from a human donor in good health (CMV status not recorded). Some clones in this sample may be carry-over from other donors' samples.

The chain joins TRBV7-2 to TRBJ2-3; possible D gene TRBD1, 5 bases. V was clipped by 3 bases and J by 4 bases, with 8 bases between them. The CDR3 has 13 residues. The germline gives CDR1 SGHTA, CDR2 FQGNSA. In DNA, the CDR3 is TGTGCCAGCAGCTTTAGACAGTCAGATACGCAGTATTTT. It translates to CASSFRQSDTQYF.

The rearrangement uses TRBV19 and TRBJ1-5; 8 bases are shared with TRBD1. From germline, CDR1 is LNHDA and CDR2 SQIVND (reference sequence). J gave up 4 bases and V 0 bases, and 8 bases lay outside the gene matches. The CDR3 is 17 residues long. The CDR3 is CASSIEGRQGANQPQHF. CDR3 coding DNA: TGTGCCAGTAGTATAGAAGGTAGGCAGGGGGCTAATCAGCCCCAGCATTTT.

The gene calls are TRBV7-6 and TRBJ1-5; D is unclear. The CDR3 spans 17 residues. Trimming cost V 4 bases and J 7 bases, with 23 bases left between them. Germline CDR1 reads SGHVS; CDR2 reads FNYEAQ. The CDR3 bases are TGTGCCAGCAGCTCCCGAGCGGAGGCCGGGCTCGGGCAGCCCCAGCATTTT. Protein product: CASSSRAEAGLGQPQHF.

This clonotype is labeled medium-sized. The chain uses TRBV2 and TRBJ2-2; 11 bases map to TRBD2. The CDR3 consists of 16 residues. The germline V gene encodes CDR1 SNHLY and CDR2 FYNNEI. V shed 5 bases, J shed 4 bases, and the junction held 6 bases outside the gene matches. The CDR3 region has the DNA TGTGCCAGCAGTAGGTTCGGGACTAGCGGCACCGGGGAGCTGTTTTTT. This sequence encodes CASSRFGTSGTGELFF.

There are many counts of this clonotype. The CDR3 sequence is CASSYLGLTDTQYF. In nucleotides, the CDR3 is TGTGCCAGCAGCTATCTTGGACTCACAGATACGCAGTATTTT. This chain links TRBV7-8 with TRBJ2-3, with D maybe TRBD2 (5 bases). The V gene lost 4 bases and the J gene lost 2 bases, with 10 bases spanning the gap. Germline CDR1 and CDR2: SGHVS and FQNEAQ. The CDR3 covers 14 residues.

The V call is TRBV2, the J call TRBJ2-3; no definite D call. Trimming removed 6 bases from V and 1 base from J, with 5 bases in between. CDR3 length: 12 amino acids. Germline V gene lookup returns CDR1 SNHLY and CDR2 FYNNEI. The DNA of the CDR3 is TGTGCCAGCAGCCAGGGCACAGATACGCAGTATTTT. Translation gives CASSQGTDTQYF.

This clonotype was seen a few times. The chain links TRBV29-1 to TRBJ2-3, with D hard to call. This CDR3 is 13 amino acids long. The V end lost 6 bases, the J end lost 8 bases, and 18 bases lay between the germline ends. The germline CDR1 and CDR2 sequences are SQVTM and ANQGSEA. CDR3 coding DNA: TGCAGCGTCGCCCAGGTGGAGAGACGTACGCAGTATTTT. Translation gives CSVAQVERRTQYF.

This clonotype was observed a handful of times. The V call is TRBV5-4, the J call TRBJ2-1, with D maybe TRBD1 (6 bases). Germline V gene lookup returns CDR1 SGHNT and CDR2 YYREEE (reference sequence). The CDR3 contains 15 residues. Trimming shortened V by 0 bases and J by 1 base, and 8 bases separated the two germline ends. CDR3 nucleotides: TGTGCCAGCAGCTTGGACAGGGAATCCTACAATGAGCAGTTCTTC. As protein: CASSLDRESYNEQFF.

The sample holds many counts of this clonotype. V gene TRBV5-6 combines with J gene TRBJ2-1, with D perhaps TRBD2 (6 bases). The ends were cut back, 1 base at V and 12 bases at J, with 14 bases in the middle. The germline CDR1 and CDR2 sequences are SGHDT and YYEEEE. The CDR3 has 13 residues. CDR3 coding DNA: TGTGCCAGCAGCTTGACGGGAGTCGAAGGGCAGTTCTTC. Protein: CASSLTGVEGQFF. Full variable domain (rest looked up from reference TRBV5-6 and TRBJ2-1): DAGVTQSPTHLIKTRGQQVTLRCSPKSGHDTVSWYQQALGQGPQFIFQYYEEEERQRGNFPDRFSGHQFPNYSSELNVNALLLGDSALYLCASSLTGVEGQFFGPGTRLTVL.

This clonotype was seen at least ten times. This chain joins TRBV19 and TRBJ1-2, with D possibly matching TRBD1 (6 bases). The germline V and J ends were trimmed by 6 bases and 4 bases, with 18 bases remaining between them. The CDR3 length is 15 residues. Germline loops: CDR1 LNHDA, CDR2 SQIVND (reference sequence). CDR3 DNA: TGTGCCAGTAGGAATCCACAGGGAGCCTTCTATGGCTACACCTTC. Translated: CASRNPQGAFYGYTF.

CDR3 sequence reads: CASSTRPLAVYQETQYF. CDR3 sequence (DNA): TGTGCCAGCAGTACCCGACCCTTGGCGGTGTACCAAGAGACCCAGTACTTC. The chain is built from TRBV6-2 or TRBV6-3 and TRBJ2-5; no firm D call. V lost 5 bases to trimming and J lost 0 bases, with 19 bases between them. The CDR3 spans 17 residues. Germline lookup yields CDR1 MNHEY and CDR2 SVGEGT.

This clonotype was seen a handful of times. This chain joins TRBV28 and TRBJ2-5; 9 bases are shared with TRBD1. CDR1 is MDHEN and CDR2 is SYDVKM in the germline V gene. Trimming at V came to 3 bases and at J to 2 bases, leaving 7 bases not matched to a gene. CDR3 length equals 16 residues. The CDR3 nucleotides are TGTGCCAGCAGTTTGATGGGACAGGGACTACAAGAGACCCAGTACTTC. This encodes CASSLMGQGLQETQYF.

This clonotype was seen many times. The CDR3: CASSVSGGTYNEQFF. For the CDR3, the DNA is TGTGCCAGCAGCGTAAGCGGGGGGACCTACAATGAGCAGTTCTTC. The chain combines TRBV7-2 with TRBJ2-1; 9 positions agree with TRBD2. In germline, CDR1 is SGHTA, CDR2 FQGNSA. Unmatched junction bases numbered 4, after V lost 5 bases and J lost 2 bases. The CDR3 spans 15 residues. The full variable domain, with the rest looked up from reference TRBV7-2 and TRBJ2-1, is GAGVSQSPSNKVTEKGKDVELRCDPISGHTALYWYRQSLGQGLEFLIYFQGNSAPDKSGLPSDRFSAERTGGSVSTLTIQRTQQEDSAVYLCASSVSGGTYNEQFFGPGTRLTVL.

This clonotype was counted many times. The chain links TRBV10-3 to TRBJ1-1; tentative D call: TRBD1 (6 bases). This CDR3 has 14 residues. V was clipped by 6 bases and J by 0 bases, with 11 bases between them. CDR1 is ENHRY and CDR2 is SYGVKD in the germline V gene. This chain's CDR3 is CAISPGEMNTEAFF. The CDR3 DNA reads TGTGCCATCAGCCCAGGGGAAATGAACACTGAAGCTTTCTTT.

Only a few counts were recorded for this clonotype. The chain employs TRBV29-1 and TRBJ1-1; weak D call: TRBD1 (5 bases). Trimming took off 5 bases at V and 1 base at J, with 8 bases between the two ends. CDR1 SQVTM and CDR2 ANQGSEA come from the germline V gene. The CDR3 length is 12 residues. The chain's CDR3 is CSVQGWNTEAFF. The CDR3 bases are TGCAGCGTTCAGGGATGGAACACTGAAGCTTTCTTT.

A few counts support this clonotype. The chain has TRBV19 and TRBJ1-2; D not resolved. CDR1 and CDR2 from the germline V gene are LNHDA and SQIVND (reference sequence). V was trimmed by 4 bases and J by 3 bases, leaving 15 bases between them. The CDR3 sequence is 15 residues long. This CDR3 reads CASSTRRFQDYGYTF. The CDR3 DNA reads TGTGCCAGTAGTACCAGGAGGTTTCAGGACTATGGCTACACCTTC. The full variable domain, in which reference TRBV19 and TRBJ1-2 provide the parts outside the CDR3, is DGGITQSPKYLFRKEGQNVTLSCEQNLNHDAMYWYRQDPGQGLRLIYYSQIVNDFQKGDIAEGYSVSREKKESFPLTVTSAQKNPTAFYLCASSTRRFQDYGYTFGSGTRLTVV.

This clonotype has at least ten counts. The V gene is TRBV7-2, the J gene TRBJ2-1; maybe TRBD1 (5 bases). Germline assignment: CDR1 SGHTA and CDR2 FQGNSA. Trimming left V 4 bases short and J 2 bases short, with 12 bases between. There are 15 residues in the CDR3. The CDR3: CASSSRQNAYNEQFF. The DNA of the CDR3 is TGTGCCAGCAGCTCCCGACAGAACGCCTACAATGAGCAGTTCTTC. The whole variable domain, filled in from reference TRBV7-2 and TRBJ2-1, reads GAGVSQSPSNKVTEKGKDVELRCDPISGHTALYWYRQSLGQGLEFLIYFQGNSAPDKSGLPSDRFSAERTGGSVSTLTIQRTQQEDSAVYLCASSSRQNAYNEQFFGPGTRLTVL.

This clonotype was counted at least ten times. The rearrangement links TRBV12-3 or TRBV12-4 to TRBJ2-3; the D is unclear. The CDR3 contains 12 residues. V was cut by 5 bases and J by 7 bases, with 10 bases left in between. The CDR3 spells CASSATANTQYF. The CDR3 nucleotides are TGTGCCAGCAGTGCGACCGCGAATACGCAGTATTTT.

This clonotype appeared a few times. J is TRBJ2-5 and V is TRBV10-3, with D perhaps matching TRBD1 (6 bases). The CDR3 totals 14 residues. V lost 4 bases to trimming and J lost 4 bases, with 13 bases between them. The germline V gene has CDR1 ENHRY and CDR2 SYGVKD. CDR3 sequence: CAISGGTPGETQYF. The CDR3 nucleotides read TGTGCCATCAGTGGGGGGACACCCGGAGAGACCCAGTACTTC.